The sequence of this T cell receptor beta chain was determined in a study of cytomegalovirus exposure and HLA in healthy donors. Primers: 60 Vbeta forward and 13 Jbeta reverse. The method was immunoSEQ multiplex PCR; TCRdb's version includes in-frame clones alone and lacks a portion of them. The data contain more than 100,000 clones, 15% to 17% of them singletons. The CDR3 covers 13 residues. Germline loops: CDR1 SGHDT, CDR2 YYEEEE. With 4 bases clipped from V and 6 bases from J, the junction kept 6 bases outside the gene matches. Sequenced: PBMCs. This sequence joins TRBV5-6 and TRBJ2-7; 8 bases map to TRBD1. The sequence was collected from a woman aged 18-30 years in good health and CMV-seronegative. This CDR3 is CASSLGQVFEQYF. The CDR3, as DNA: TGTGCCAGCAGCCTGGGACAGGTCTTCGAGCAGTACTTC.